The clone carrying this TCR beta chain turned up a few times. Its matching antigen is unknown. The sample belongs to a study of beta chain features in type 1 diabetes. About the study: The examined sorted cells totaled under 120 million across samples. General observations from the study: Any HLA effect on TCRB rearrangement was left unresolved by small sub-analyses. Shorter TCRB CDR3s, moderately but significantly so, were found in Type 1 diabetes patients in all four CD4+ subsets. Patients showed naive, central memory and Treg TCRB repertoires that appeared more similar than those of healthy donors.

The whole isolated RNA underwent reverse transcription, so sequencing captured expressed TCRB transcripts. The average read count of naive, central memory and regulatory T cell samples was about 3.57 million. Here immunoSEQ multiplex PCR was the method, and the copy in TCRdb shows in-frame clones only, minus some. The repertoire holds 600,000 to 700,000 clones, with over 10% as singletons. The sample consisted of naive CD4+ T cells from blood. The sequence was obtained from a man between 18 and 35 years old with type 1 diabetes.

The CDR3 sequence: CASSSWTGPTYEQYF. CDR3 coding DNA: TGTGCCAGCAGTTCCTGGACAGGTCCTACCTACGAGCAGTACTTC. The chain combines TRBV27 with TRBJ2-7, with TRBD1 matching over 7 bases. The CDR3 consists of 15 residues. Trimming cost V 4 bases and J 2 bases; bases outside gene matches: 8. Germline CDR1 and CDR2: MNHEY and SMNVEV (reference sequence).